This entry concerns a single T cell receptor beta chain. Its recognized antigen is unknown. The record has no base qualities; no much larger clone is one base away. The CDR3, from cysteine to phenylalanine, totals 13 residues. The entry retains the CDR3 DNA only, 39 bases that are in frame from base 1. The germline V gene encodes CDR1 MNHEY and CDR2 SMNVEV (reference sequence). Trimming leaves V shorter by 7 bases and J shorter by 3 bases, with the junction holding 5 bases beyond the gene matches. The library was built by means of the immunoSEQ multiplex PCR assay. Here the immuneACCESS table is served through TCRdb, limited to in-frame sequences with V and J called. Missing clones are a known gap in these copies; in checked studies unresolved V genes cover under half, and the rest lacks a known reason. In this sample the table shows 75,000 to 95,000 clones, approximately 75% of which occur a single time. The ten largest account for around an eighth of the sample.

These data belong to a study of radiotherapy plus CTLA-4 blockade in lung cancer (dated by TCRdb to 2016 to 2018). General notes on the study: Among enrolled patients, under 20% had an objective response and 25% to 35% reached disease control.

What the research found in general, with its limitations: The strongest predictors of response, as reported, were early dynamic changes in blood T cell clones along with a rise in serum interferon-beta after radiation. After treatment with radiotherapy and ipilimumab, TCR clones that originated in tumors expanded in peripheral blood.

The study tested focal radiation therapy combined with CTLA-4 blockade (ipilimumab) in patients with chemo-refractory metastatic non-small-cell lung cancer. The sample here was peripheral blood, taken from a patient treated with radiotherapy plus ipilimumab. The origin of this receptor is a human donor with non-small cell lung cancer that progressed on radiotherapy plus ipilimumab. The chain links TRBV27 with TRBJ2-7; TRBD1 aligns with 8 central bases. In nucleotide form, the sequence is TGTGCCAGCACTGGACAGGGAGACTACGAGCAGTACTTC. Translation gives CASTGQGDYEQYF.